Listed here is a single T cell receptor beta chain. Its specificity is not known. Here immunoSEQ multiplex PCR was the method, and the copy in TCRdb shows in-frame clones only, minus some. Of around 97,000 clones in the sample, roughly 91% are singletons; the top ten hold roughly 0.17%. This record belongs to a study of graft-versus-host responses after intestinal transplantation. Study-wide background: Isolated intestinal, liver-intestinal, or multivisceral transplants had been given to the recipients. Recipients were all induced with anti-thymocyte globulin, then given tacrolimus and steroids for two to three years. Notes on the study in general: Investigators detected GvH clones in recipient marrow, with some emerging earlier in ileum or blood. Early after transplant, HvG clones declined as circulating GvH clones peaked.

Sequencing was performed on unstimulated CD4+ T cells sorted from spleen or lymph node cells, taken before transplant. The TCR sequence derives from a human donor who was the organ donor for an intestinal transplant.

The CDR3 DNA is TGTGCCGGGCGGGACAGGTTAACAGATACGCAGTATTTT. This sequence encodes CAGRDRLTDTQYF. The V and J genes are TRBV7-2 and TRBJ2-3; 8 bases map to TRBD1. Germline V gene data show CDR1 as SGHTA and CDR2 as FQGNSA. The trim removed 11 bases at V and 3 bases at J, leaving 7 bases unmatched. The CDR3 contains 13 residues.